This T cell receptor (beta chain) was identified in a study of T cell changes during pregnancy in multiple sclerosis. TCRdb's copy holds only in-frame clones and misses some; the assay was immunoSEQ multiplex PCR. This table has about 49,000 clones, around 94% appearing once. Trimming took 4 bases from V and 0 from J; bases not matched to a gene: 9. The CDR3 is 16 residues long. The germline V gene has CDR1 SGHNT and CDR2 YYREEE (reference sequence). The TCR was taken from a female donor with multiple sclerosis, enrolled in a pregnancy study. V and J are TRBV5-4 and TRBJ2-5; 7 bases are shared with TRBD2. The sequencing used CD8+ T cells from peripheral blood mononuclear cells, collected before pregnancy. The CDR3 spells CASSPWGSGYQETQYF. The CDR3 coding sequence is TGTGCCAGCAGCCCCTGGGGTAGCGGGTACCAAGAGACCCAGTACTTC. The entire variable domain, with the rest obtained from reference TRBV5-4 and TRBJ2-5, is as follows: ETGVTQSPTHLIKTRGQQVTLRCSSQSGHNTVSWYQQALGQGPQFIFQYYREEENGRGNFPPRFSGLQFPNYSSELNVNALELDDSALYLCASSPWGSGYQETQYFGPGTRLLVL.